This T cell receptor beta chain emerged from a study of T cell repertoires in aging, cancer and after chemotherapy. Study context: Donor ages fell into six groups from 30 or younger up to 70 or older.

Multiplex touch-down PCR with TRB-A/B primers amplified rearranged V-D-J TRB sequences. TCRdb called the multiplex PCR reads again in MiXCR, with one record for every CDR3 protein. The sample has nearly 11,000 distinct CDR3 sequences; 25% to 30% are singletons. As to this clonotype: Its antigen is as yet unknown.

TCR beta rearrangements were amplified from peripheral blood genomic DNA. Overall study results and limits: Median generation probability rose over the chemotherapy interval in each cancer cohort, suggesting rebound thymic output.

The germline CDR1 and CDR2 sequences are MDHEN and SYDVKM. This CDR3 has 16 amino acids. Trimming pared 5 bases from V and 0 bases from J, leaving 14 bases between. The rearrangement links TRBV28 to TRBJ1-3, with D unclear. The sequence came from a human donor in good health. The sequencing input was blood. CDR3 loop: CASSPRTRTSGNTIYF. The CDR3 DNA reads TGTGCCAGCAGTCCGCGTACACGGACCTCTGGAAACACCATATATTTT. The complete variable domain, with remaining parts taken from reference TRBV28 and TRBJ1-3, reads DVKVTQSSRYLVKRTGEKVFLECVQDMDHENMFWYRQDPGLGLRLIYFSYDVKMKEKGDIPEGYSVSREKKERFSLILESASTNQTSMYLCASSPRTRTSGNTIYFGEGSWLTVV.